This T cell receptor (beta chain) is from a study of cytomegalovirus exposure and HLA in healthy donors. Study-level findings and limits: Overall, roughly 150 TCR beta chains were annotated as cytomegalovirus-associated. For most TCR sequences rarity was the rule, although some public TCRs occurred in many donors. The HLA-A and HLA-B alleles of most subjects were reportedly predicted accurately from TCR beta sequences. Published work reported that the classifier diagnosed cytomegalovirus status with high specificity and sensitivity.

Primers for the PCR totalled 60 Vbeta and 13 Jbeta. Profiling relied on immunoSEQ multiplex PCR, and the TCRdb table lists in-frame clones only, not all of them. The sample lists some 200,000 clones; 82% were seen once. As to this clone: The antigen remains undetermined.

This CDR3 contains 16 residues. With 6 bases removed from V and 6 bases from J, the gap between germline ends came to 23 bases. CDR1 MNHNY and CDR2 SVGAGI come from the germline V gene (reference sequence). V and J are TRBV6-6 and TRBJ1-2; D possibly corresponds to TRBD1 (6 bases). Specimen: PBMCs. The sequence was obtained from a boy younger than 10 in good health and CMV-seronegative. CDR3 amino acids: CASRPISARGRHGYTF. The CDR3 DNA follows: TGTGCCAGCAGGCCCATATCGGCGCGGGGGCGCCATGGCTACACCTTC.